These 25 T cell receptor beta chains came from one sample sequenced in a study of response to subunit inactivated influenza vaccine. TCRdb reprocessed the RT-PCR reads with MiXCR, giving one entry per CDR3 protein. The data show approximately 310,000 distinct CDR3 sequences, 21% seen once. The sequencing here drew on PBMCs from blood, taken less than 22 months after vaccination. The receptors here all came from a man in his fifties or sixties who received an inactivated influenza vaccine.

The V and J genes are TRBV20-1 and TRBJ1-6, with unresolved D. There are 19 residues in the CDR3. V was shortened by 3 bases and J by 0 bases, with 21 bases between the two germline ends. Germline loops: CDR1 DFQATT, CDR2 SNEGSKA (reference sequence). The CDR3 bases are TGCAGTGCTAGTGCGGCAGATCACGGCCCAAGCTCCTATAATTCACCCCTCCACTTT. This codes for CSASAADHGPSSYNSPLHF.

A few counts support this clonotype. The CDR3 is CASSQITYEQYF. In DNA form, the CDR3 reads TGTGCCAGCAGCCAAATAACCTACGAGCAGTACTTC. The chain has TRBV14 and TRBJ2-7, with D unresolved. This CDR3 is 12 amino acids long. Trimming removed 2 bases from V and 2 bases from J, with 4 bases in between. Germline CDR1 reads SGHDN; CDR2 reads FVKESK. Complete variable domain (other parts from reference TRBV14 and TRBJ2-7): EAGVTQFPSHSVIEKGQTVTLRCDPISGHDNLYWYRRVMGKEIKFLLHFVKESKQDESGMPNNRFLAERTGGTYSTLKVQPAELEDSGVYFCASSQITYEQYFGPGTRLTVT.

The rearrangement links TRBV12-3 or TRBV12-4 to TRBJ2-4; the match to TRBD2 covers 7 bases. The CDR3 length is 16 residues. Germline trimming cut 4 bases from V and 0 bases from J; bases unmatched to any gene: 6. The CDR3 loop reads CASSSKRGLAKNIQYF. For the CDR3, the DNA is TGTGCCAGCAGTTCCAAGCGGGGCCTAGCCAAAAACATTCAGTACTTC.

Of note for this clonotype: Compared with germline, one end of the junction differs, possibly owing to a read error. The chain is built from TRBV2 and TRBJ1-4; the D is unclear. The CDR3 sequence is 12 residues long. CDR1 and CDR2 (germline): SNHLY, FYNNEI. Here the CDR3 DNA reads TGTGCCAGCAGTGTAGAGGTCAGGCCTCAAAATTTT. This codes for CASSVEVRPQNF.

This chain uses TRBV7-2 with TRBJ1-1; D not resolved. CDR1 SGHTA and CDR2 FQGNSA come from the germline V gene. V shed 5 bases and J shed 3 bases, with 13 bases lying between them. This CDR3 spans 14 amino acids. The CDR3 DNA is TGTGCCAGCAGCCTAGTACCTCGGGACACTGAAGCTTTCTTT. It is translated as CASSLVPRDTEAFF.

V usage is TRBV4-2 and J usage is TRBJ2-5; D might be TRBD2 (6 bases). Germline lookup yields CDR1 LGHNA and CDR2 YNFKEQ. V was trimmed by 4 bases and J by 5 bases, leaving 14 bases between them. There are 14 residues in the CDR3. CDR3 DNA: TGTGCCAGCAGCCCGGGAGTCGAGGAGGAGACCCAGTACTTC. It encodes CASSPGVEEETQYF.

The chain joins TRBV7-2 to TRBJ2-7; maybe TRBD1 (6 bases). The V gene lost 3 bases and the J gene lost 4 bases, with 16 bases spanning the gap. The V gene's germline CDR1 is SGHTA and CDR2 FQGNSA. The CDR3 has 15 residues. CDR3 in amino acids: CASSLGTRGYYEQYF. The CDR3 bases are TGTGCCAGCAGCTTGGGGACACGGGGATATTACGAGCAGTACTTC.

V and J are TRBV7-7 and TRBJ2-2; D not certain. The CDR3 sequence is 15 residues long. V lost 0 bases and J 5 bases, leaving 10 bases between the germline ends. From germline, CDR1 is SSHAT and CDR2 FNYEAQ (reference sequence). The CDR3: CASSLAPKGTGELFF. CDR3 sequence (DNA): TGTGCCAGCAGCTTAGCTCCTAAGGGTACCGGGGAGCTGTTTTTT.

The chain couples TRBV7-2 to TRBJ1-2; 7 bases fit TRBD1. V was clipped by 5 bases and J by 2 bases; unmatched bases: 8. CDR1 is SGHTA, CDR2 FQGNSA, per germline. This CDR3 comprises 15 residues. CDR3 DNA sequence: TGTGCCAGCAGCCAGGGGGTCAGTTTCAACTATGGCTACACCTTC. Residues: CASSQGVSFNYGYTF.

V usage is TRBV28 and J usage is TRBJ2-7, with D perhaps given as TRBD1 or TRBD2 (5 bases each). This CDR3 comprises 17 residues. Germline V gene sequence: CDR1 MDHEN, CDR2 SYDVKM. V dropped 1 base and J dropped 2 bases, with 18 bases sitting between them. The CDR3 sequence: CASSLSWGRRRTYEQYF. The CDR3 bases are TGTGCCAGCAGTTTATCGTGGGGCAGGCGGAGGACCTACGAGCAGTACTTC.

This clonotype has a handful of counts. This rearrangement joins TRBV10-1 to TRBJ1-4, with D maybe TRBD1 (6 bases). The CDR3 is made up of 13 amino acids. V lost 11 bases, J lost 2 bases, and 12 bases lay in between. Germline-derived CDR1 and CDR2 are WNHNN and SYGVQD (reference sequence). The CDR3 DNA sequence: TGCGCCGGACCAGGGGTCACTAATGAAAAACTGTTTTTT. Its translation: CAGPGVTNEKLFF.

This clonotype was detected a few times. This sequence joins TRBV6-1 and TRBJ1-2; the D gene is possibly TRBD1 (6 bases). V lost 7 bases to trimming and J lost 3 bases, with 15 bases between them. This CDR3 is 14 amino acids long. The V gene's germline CDR1 is MNHNS and CDR2 SASEGT. The CDR3 loop is CASTSGGWDYGYTF. In DNA, the CDR3 is TGTGCCAGCACCTCGGGGGGCTGGGACTATGGCTACACCTTC.

This clonotype was picked up many times. The chain links TRBV20-1 to TRBJ1-1; D unclear. Germline V gene sequence: CDR1 DFQATT, CDR2 SNEGSKA (reference sequence). CDR3 length: 12 amino acids. V lost 2 bases, J lost 1 base, and 5 bases lay in between. The CDR3 bases are TGCAGTGCTAGACAGACGAACACTGAAGCTTTCTTT. Translated, it gives CSARQTNTEAFF.

The J gene is TRBJ1-2, the V gene TRBV18, with TRBD1 identical over 7 bases. The germline V gene has CDR1 KGHSH and CDR2 LQKENI. The J segment lost 6 bases and the V segment lost 3 bases, leaving 7 bases of the junction unmatched. This CDR3 region has 14 residues. CDR3 residues: CASSPTGTADGYTF. The CDR3 DNA sequence: TGTGCCAGCTCACCGACAGGGACGGCAGATGGCTACACCTTC.

This clonotype was observed a few times. The chain employs TRBV6-5 and TRBJ2-7, with a possible D match to TRBD1 (5 bases). V lost 2 bases, J lost 6 bases, and 8 bases lay in between. From germline, CDR1 is MNHEY and CDR2 SVGAGI. This CDR3 spans 12 amino acids. The CDR3 spells CASSYRGGEQYF. As DNA, the CDR3 is TGTGCCAGCAGTTACAGGGGCGGCGAGCAGTACTTC.

Ten or more counts support this clonotype. The rearrangement uses TRBV11-2 and TRBJ1-2; perhaps TRBD1 as D (6 bases). Germline V lookup: CDR1 SGHAT, CDR2 FQNNGV. CDR3 length: 13 amino acids. Trimming stripped 2 bases from V and 7 bases from J, with 11 bases between. The CDR3 reads CASSLWGAGGYTF. In DNA, the CDR3 is TGTGCCAGCAGCTTATGGGGGGCGGGTGGCTACACCTTC.

V gene TRBV4-1 combines with J gene TRBJ2-5, with a weak D call TRBD1 (6 bases). The V end lost 1 base, the J end lost 1 base, and 13 bases lay between the germline ends. The germline V gene has CDR1 MGHRA and CDR2 YSYEKL. The length of the CDR3 is 16 residues. CDR3 in DNA: TGCGCCAGCAGCCAAGTGACCGGGACACTCCAAGAGACCCAGTACTTC. Its translation: CASSQVTGTLQETQYF.

A remark on this clonotype: A much larger clone lies a single base off, so this may be a read error. J is TRBJ1-1 and V is TRBV14, with D possibly being TRBD1 (6 bases). Germline V gene data show CDR1 as SGHDN and CDR2 as FVKESK. CDR3 length: 15 amino acids. CDR3 sequence: CSSSHGSRGTTEAFF. The CDR3, as DNA: TGTTCCAGCAGCCATGGATCCAGGGGTACCACTGAAGCTTTCTTT.

The genes are TRBV10-3 and TRBJ1-6, with 7 positions matching TRBD1. CDR3 size: 14 residues. The V segment lost 4 bases and the J segment 7 bases; nucleotides outside the gene matches: 4. The germline V gene has CDR1 ENHRY and CDR2 SYGVKD. The DNA for the CDR3 is TGTGCCATCAGTGCTGGGACAGACAATTCACCCCTCCACTTT. Encoded protein: CAISAGTDNSPLHF.

This clonotype was recorded once. The chain couples TRBV6-5 to TRBJ2-7; D call uncertain. Trimming shortened V by 0 bases and J by 2 bases, and 8 bases separated the two germline ends. CDR3 size: 14 residues. Germline CDR1 is MNHEY and CDR2 is SVGAGI. CDR3 loop: CASSYSGITYEQYF. The CDR3 region has the DNA TGTGCCAGCAGTTACTCTGGAATTACCTACGAGCAGTACTTC.

The sample holds many counts of this clonotype. The V gene is TRBV2, the J gene TRBJ1-5; TRBD1 is a possible D gene (5 bases). Between the trimmed V and J ends, which lost 6 bases and 6 bases, there was a span of 15 bases. The length of the CDR3 is 14 residues. The V gene's germline CDR1 is SNHLY and CDR2 FYNNEI. The CDR3 here is CASRQGGNVQPQHF. The CDR3 nucleotides read TGTGCCAGCAGGCAGGGAGGGAACGTTCAGCCCCAGCATTTT.

This clonotype was counted a few times. This chain connects TRBV10-3 to TRBJ1-5; a weak D match, TRBD1 (5 bases). CDR1 and CDR2 from the germline V gene are ENHRY and SYGVKD. The length of the CDR3 is 13 residues. V dropped 8 bases and J dropped 3 bases, with 11 bases sitting between them. The CDR3 here is CAIADTINQPQHF. The CDR3 coding sequence is TGTGCCATCGCGGACACCATCAATCAGCCCCAGCATTTT.

This clonotype has a handful of counts. The CDR3 is CASSYPLVVRQAGANVLTF. CDR3 sequence (DNA): TGTGCCAGCAGTTACCCCCTTGTTGTCAGGCAGGCTGGGGCCAACGTCCTGACTTTC. The V and J genes are TRBV6-5 and TRBJ2-6; D gene uncertain. The CDR3 contains 19 residues. V lost 2 bases to trimming and J lost 2 bases, with 19 bases between them. Germline V gene data show CDR1 as MNHEY and CDR2 as SVGAGI.

This clonotype has just a few counts. At one end the junction does not follow the germline gene, possibly because of a read error. V gene TRBV6-4 combines with J gene TRBJ1-2; TRBD1 is a possible D gene (5 bases). Per germline, CDR1 MRHNA and CDR2 SNTAGT. This CDR3 comprises 11 residues. The CDR3 bases are TGTGCCAGCAGTGACCGGGACGTAAAATCCTTC. Translated, it gives CASSDRDVKSF.

At least ten counts were recorded for this clonotype. J is TRBJ2-3 and V is TRBV29-1, with D unresolved. V was trimmed by 4 bases and J by 5 bases, leaving 7 bases between them. Germline lookup yields CDR1 SQVTM and CDR2 ANQGSEA. This CDR3 region has 11 residues. The CDR3 sequence: CSVGRGDTQYF. The CDR3, as DNA: TGCAGCGTTGGAAGAGGAGATACGCAGTATTTT.